This TCR beta chain was identified in a study of blood T cell repertoires in COVID-19. This clone came up a few times. V was shortened by 0 bases and J by 3 bases, with 6 bases between the two germline ends. CDR3 length equals 13 residues. Germline values: CDR1 SGDLS, CDR2 YYNGEE. Data came from immunoSEQ multiplex PCR; TCRdb stores just in-frame clones and leaves some out. The data contain 18,000 or so clones, over 75% of them singletons. This receptor was identified in a man between 65 and 85 years old with COVID-19, enrolled during active disease. The chain employs TRBV9 and TRBJ1-1; the D is unclear. Sequencing used peripheral blood. The CDR3: CASSVAGYTEAFF. The DNA for the CDR3 is TGTGCCAGCAGCGTAGCGGGGTACACTGAAGCTTTCTTT.